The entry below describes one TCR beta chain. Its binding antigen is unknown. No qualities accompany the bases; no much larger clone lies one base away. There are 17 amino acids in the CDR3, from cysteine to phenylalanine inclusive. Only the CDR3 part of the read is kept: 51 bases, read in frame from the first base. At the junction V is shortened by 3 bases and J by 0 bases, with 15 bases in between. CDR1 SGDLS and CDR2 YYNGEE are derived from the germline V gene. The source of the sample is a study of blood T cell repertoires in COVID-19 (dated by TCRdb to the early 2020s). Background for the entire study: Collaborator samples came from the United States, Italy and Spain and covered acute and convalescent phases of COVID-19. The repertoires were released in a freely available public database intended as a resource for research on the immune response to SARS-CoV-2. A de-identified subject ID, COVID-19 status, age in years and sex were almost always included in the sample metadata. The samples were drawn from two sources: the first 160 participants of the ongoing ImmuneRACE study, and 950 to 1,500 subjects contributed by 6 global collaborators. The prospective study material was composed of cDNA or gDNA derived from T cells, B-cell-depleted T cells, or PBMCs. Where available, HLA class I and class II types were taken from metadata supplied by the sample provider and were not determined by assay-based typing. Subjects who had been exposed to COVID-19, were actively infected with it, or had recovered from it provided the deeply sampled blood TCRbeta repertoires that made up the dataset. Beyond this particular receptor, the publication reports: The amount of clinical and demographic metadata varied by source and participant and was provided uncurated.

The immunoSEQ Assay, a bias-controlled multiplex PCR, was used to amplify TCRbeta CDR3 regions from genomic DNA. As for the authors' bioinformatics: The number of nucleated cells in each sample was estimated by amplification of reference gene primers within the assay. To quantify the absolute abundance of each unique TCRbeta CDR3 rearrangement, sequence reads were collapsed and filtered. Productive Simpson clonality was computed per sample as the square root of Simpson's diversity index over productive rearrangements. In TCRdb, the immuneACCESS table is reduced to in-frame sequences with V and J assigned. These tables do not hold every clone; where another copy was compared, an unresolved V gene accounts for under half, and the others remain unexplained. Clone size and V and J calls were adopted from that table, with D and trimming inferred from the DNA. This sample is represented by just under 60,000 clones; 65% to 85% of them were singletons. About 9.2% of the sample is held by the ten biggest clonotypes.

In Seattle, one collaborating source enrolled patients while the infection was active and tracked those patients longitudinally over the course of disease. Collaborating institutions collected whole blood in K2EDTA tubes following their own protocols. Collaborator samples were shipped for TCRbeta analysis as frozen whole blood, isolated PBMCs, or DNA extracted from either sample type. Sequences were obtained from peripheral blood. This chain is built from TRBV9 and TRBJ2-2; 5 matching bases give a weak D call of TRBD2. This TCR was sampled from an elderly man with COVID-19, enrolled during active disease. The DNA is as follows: TGTGCCAGCAGCGCCCTCAGCGGAGCCTCGAACACCGGGGAGCTGTTTTTT. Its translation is CASSALSGASNTGELFF.